The clone carrying this T cell receptor beta chain was seen a few times. Its antigen is unidentified. This entry belongs to a study of identical twins. Whole-study results and caveats: Twins showed weaker excess sharing in their beta out-of-frame sequences.

The germline V gene has CDR1 SQVTM and CDR2 ANQGSEA. V was pared by 7 bases and J by 2 bases, with 6 bases of the junction left unmatched. The CDR3 length is 14 residues. TCRdb used MiXCR to reprocess the 5' RACE reads, holding one entry per CDR3 protein. The data contain a few hundred thousand distinct CDR3 sequences, more than 9% of them singletons. The same sample was also used in a study of yellow fever vaccine responses in identical twins.

This receptor was identified in a woman aged 18-29 years in good health. The chain employs TRBV29-1 and TRBJ2-1; 9 bases are a match to TRBD1. Input material: PBMCs. CDR3 amino acids: CSGERQGAYNEQFF. CDR3 nucleotides: TGCAGCGGCGAACGACAGGGGGCCTACAATGAGCAGTTCTTC.